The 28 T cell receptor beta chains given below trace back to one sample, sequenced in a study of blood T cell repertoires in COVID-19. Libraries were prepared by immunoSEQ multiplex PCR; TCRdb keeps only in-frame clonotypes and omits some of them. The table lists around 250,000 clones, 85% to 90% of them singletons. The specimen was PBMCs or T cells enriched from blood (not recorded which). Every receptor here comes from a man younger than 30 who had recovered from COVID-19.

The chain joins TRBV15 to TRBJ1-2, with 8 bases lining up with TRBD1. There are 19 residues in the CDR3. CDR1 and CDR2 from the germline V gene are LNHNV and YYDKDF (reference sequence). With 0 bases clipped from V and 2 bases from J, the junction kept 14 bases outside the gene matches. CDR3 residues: CATSRDLSGQGDNNYGYTF. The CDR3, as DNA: TGTGCCACCAGCAGAGACCTATCAGGACAGGGCGATAACAACTATGGCTACACCTTC.

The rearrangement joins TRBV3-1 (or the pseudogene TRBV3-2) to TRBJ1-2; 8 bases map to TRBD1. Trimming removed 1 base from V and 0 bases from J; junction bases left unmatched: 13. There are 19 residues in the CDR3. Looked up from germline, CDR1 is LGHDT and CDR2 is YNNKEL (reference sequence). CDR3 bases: TGTGCCAGCAGCCAAGTTTTTTTCGATTTGGACAGGGCTAACTATGGCTACACCTTC. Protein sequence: CASSQVFFDLDRANYGYTF.

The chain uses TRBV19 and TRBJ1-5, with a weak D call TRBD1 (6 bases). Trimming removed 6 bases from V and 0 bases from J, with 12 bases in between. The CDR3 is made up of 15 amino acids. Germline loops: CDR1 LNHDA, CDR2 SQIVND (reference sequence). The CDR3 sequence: CASRGQSISNQPQHF. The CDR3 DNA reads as TGTGCCAGTAGAGGACAGTCAATTAGCAATCAGCCCCAGCATTTT.

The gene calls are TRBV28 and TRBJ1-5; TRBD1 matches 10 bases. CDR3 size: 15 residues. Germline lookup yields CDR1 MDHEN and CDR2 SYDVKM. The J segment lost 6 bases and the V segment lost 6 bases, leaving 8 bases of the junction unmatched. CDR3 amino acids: CASSPPGQGFQPQHF. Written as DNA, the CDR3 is TGTGCCAGCAGCCCCCCGGGACAGGGGTTTCAGCCCCAGCATTTT.

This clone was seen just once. This CDR3 reads CASSPRAGGDTEAFF. CDR3 bases: TGTGCCAGCTCACCACGAGCAGGAGGGGACACTGAAGCTTTCTTT. J is TRBJ1-1 and V is TRBV18; a weak D match, TRBD1 (5 bases). The CDR3 is made up of 15 amino acids. The V end was cut by 1 base, the J end by 3 bases, with 12 bases between. Germline CDR1 is KGHSH and CDR2 is LQKENI.

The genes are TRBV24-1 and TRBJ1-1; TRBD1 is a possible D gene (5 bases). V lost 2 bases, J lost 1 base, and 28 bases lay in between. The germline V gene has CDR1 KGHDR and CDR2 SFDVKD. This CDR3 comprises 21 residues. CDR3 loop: CATSDSRTERRLGGSNTEAFF. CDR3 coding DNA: TGTGCCACCAGTGATTCGAGGACCGAAAGGAGGTTGGGGGGATCGAACACTGAAGCTTTCTTT.

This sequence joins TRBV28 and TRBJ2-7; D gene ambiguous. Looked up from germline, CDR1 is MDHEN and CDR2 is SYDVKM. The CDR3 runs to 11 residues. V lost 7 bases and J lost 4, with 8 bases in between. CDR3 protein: CASTSTYEQYF. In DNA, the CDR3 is TGTGCCAGCACATCCACTTACGAGCAGTACTTC.

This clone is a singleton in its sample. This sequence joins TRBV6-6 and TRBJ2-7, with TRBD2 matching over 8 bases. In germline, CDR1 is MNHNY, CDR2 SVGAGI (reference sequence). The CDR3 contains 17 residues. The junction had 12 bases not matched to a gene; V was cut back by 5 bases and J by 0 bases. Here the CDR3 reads CASSLRGGRRSSYEQYF. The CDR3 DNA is TGTGCCAGCAGTCTACGGGGGGGACGACGGAGCTCCTACGAGCAGTACTTC.

The CDR3 region is CASSLAQDTEAFF. CDR3 bases: TGTGCCAGCAGCTTAGCACAGGACACTGAAGCTTTCTTT. The gene calls are TRBV11-3 and TRBJ1-1, with D possibly being TRBD1 (5 bases). V dropped 1 base and J dropped 3 bases, with 6 bases sitting between them. The CDR3 has 13 amino acids. Germline values: CDR1 SGHNT, CDR2 YENEEA.

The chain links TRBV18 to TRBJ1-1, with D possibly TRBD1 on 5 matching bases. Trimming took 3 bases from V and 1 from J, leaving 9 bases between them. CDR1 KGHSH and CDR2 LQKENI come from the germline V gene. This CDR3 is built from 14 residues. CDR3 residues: CASSPARENTEAFF. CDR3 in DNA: TGTGCCAGCTCACCGGCCAGGGAGAACACTGAAGCTTTCTTT.

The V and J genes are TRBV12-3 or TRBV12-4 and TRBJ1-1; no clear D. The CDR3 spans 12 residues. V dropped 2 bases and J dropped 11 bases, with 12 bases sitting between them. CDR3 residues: CASSLTRYRAFF. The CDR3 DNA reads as TGTGCCAGCAGTTTAACCAGGTATAGGGCTTTCTTT.

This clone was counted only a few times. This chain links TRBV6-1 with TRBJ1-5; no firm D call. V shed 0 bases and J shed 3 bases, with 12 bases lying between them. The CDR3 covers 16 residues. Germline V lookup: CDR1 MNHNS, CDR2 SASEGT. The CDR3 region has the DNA TGTGCCAGCAGTGAAGCGCTTCATACAGACAATCAGCCCCAGCATTTT. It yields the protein CASSEALHTDNQPQHF.

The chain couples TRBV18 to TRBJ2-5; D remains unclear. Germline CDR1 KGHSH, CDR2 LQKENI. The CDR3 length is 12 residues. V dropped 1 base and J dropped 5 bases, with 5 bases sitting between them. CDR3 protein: CASSPQAETQYF. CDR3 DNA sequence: TGTGCCAGCTCACCACAAGCTGAGACCCAGTACTTC.

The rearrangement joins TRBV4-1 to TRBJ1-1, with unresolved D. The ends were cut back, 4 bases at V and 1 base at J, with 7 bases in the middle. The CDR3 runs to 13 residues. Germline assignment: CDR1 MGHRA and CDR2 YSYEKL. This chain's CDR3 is CASSPRQNTEAFF. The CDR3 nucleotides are TGCGCCAGCAGCCCGAGGCAGAACACTGAAGCTTTCTTT.

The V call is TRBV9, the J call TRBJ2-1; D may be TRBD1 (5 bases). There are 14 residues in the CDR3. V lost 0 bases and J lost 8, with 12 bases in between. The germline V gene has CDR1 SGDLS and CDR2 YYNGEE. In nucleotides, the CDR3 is TGTGCCAGCAGCGTAGATCAGGGTGGGGATGAGCAGTTCTTC. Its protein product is CASSVDQGGDEQFF.

The CDR3 here is CASSPGTSDQPQHF. DNA for the CDR3: TGTGCCAGTAGCCCCGGGACATCGGATCAGCCCCAGCATTTT. The V call is TRBV19, the J call TRBJ1-5; D is perhaps TRBD1 (6 bases). The V gene's germline CDR1 is LNHDA and CDR2 SQIVND (reference sequence). The length of the CDR3 is 14 residues. V was clipped by 6 bases and J by 5 bases, with 14 bases between them. Filled out from reference TRBV19 and TRBJ1-5, the complete variable domain reads DGGITQSPKYLFRKEGQNVTLSCEQNLNHDAMYWYRQDPGQGLRLIYYSQIVNDFQKGDIAEGYSVSREKKESFPLTVTSAQKNPTAFYLCASSPGTSDQPQHFGDGTRLSIL.

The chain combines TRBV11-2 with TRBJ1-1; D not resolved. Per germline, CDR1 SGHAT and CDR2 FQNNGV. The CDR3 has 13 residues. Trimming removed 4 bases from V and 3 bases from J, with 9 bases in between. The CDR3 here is CASSSNRDTEAFF. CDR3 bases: TGTGCCAGCAGCTCAAACCGGGACACTGAAGCTTTCTTT.

The CDR3 is CAWGGTGAGYTF. CDR3 nucleotides: TGTGCCTGGGGGGGGACAGGGGCCGGCTACACCTTC. The chain links TRBV30 to TRBJ1-2; 10 bases match TRBD1. From germline, CDR1 is GTSNPN and CDR2 SVGIG (reference sequence). V trimming: 5 bases; J trimming: 8 bases; junction bases outside the gene matches: 5. The CDR3 has 12 residues.

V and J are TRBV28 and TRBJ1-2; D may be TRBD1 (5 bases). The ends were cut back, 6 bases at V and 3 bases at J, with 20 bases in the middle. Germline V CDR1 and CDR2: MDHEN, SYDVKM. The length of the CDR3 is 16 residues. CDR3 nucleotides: TGTGCCAGCAGGGCGGCCAGGGAAGGATCAGACTATGGCTACACCTTC. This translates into CASRAAREGSDYGYTF.

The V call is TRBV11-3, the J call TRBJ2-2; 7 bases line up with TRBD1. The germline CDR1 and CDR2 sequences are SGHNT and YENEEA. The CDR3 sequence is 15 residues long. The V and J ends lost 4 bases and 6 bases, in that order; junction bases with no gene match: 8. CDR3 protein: CASSSGQLHPGELFF. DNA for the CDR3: TGTGCCAGCAGCTCGGGACAGCTTCACCCCGGGGAGCTGTTTTTT.

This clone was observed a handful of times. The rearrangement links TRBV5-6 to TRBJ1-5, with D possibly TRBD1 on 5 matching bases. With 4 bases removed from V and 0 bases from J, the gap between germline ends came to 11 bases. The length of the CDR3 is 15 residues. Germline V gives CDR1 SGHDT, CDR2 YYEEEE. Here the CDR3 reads CASSRGFGSNQPQHF. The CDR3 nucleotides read TGTGCCAGCAGCCGGGGGTTTGGTAGCAATCAGCCCCAGCATTTT.

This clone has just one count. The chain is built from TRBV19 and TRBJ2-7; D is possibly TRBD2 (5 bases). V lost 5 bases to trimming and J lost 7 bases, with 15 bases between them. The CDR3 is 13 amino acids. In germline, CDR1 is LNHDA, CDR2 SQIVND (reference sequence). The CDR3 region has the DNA TGTGCCAGTAGTCCGATCTCTTCGGGGGAGCAGTACTTC. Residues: CASSPISSGEQYF.

The CDR3 loop reads CASSFRINYGYTF. In DNA form, the CDR3 reads TGTGCCAGCAGCTTCAGGATTAACTATGGCTACACCTTC. V usage is TRBV9 and J usage is TRBJ1-2, with no clear D. V was trimmed by 4 bases and J by 1 base, leaving 8 bases between them. This CDR3 has 13 residues. The germline V gene has CDR1 SGDLS and CDR2 YYNGEE.

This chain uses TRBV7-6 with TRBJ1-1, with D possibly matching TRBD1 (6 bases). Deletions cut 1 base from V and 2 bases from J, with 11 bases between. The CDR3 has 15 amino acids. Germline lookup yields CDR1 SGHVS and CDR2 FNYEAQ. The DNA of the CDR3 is TGTGCCAGCAGCTTAGTGGCAGGGGCCAACACTGAAGCTTTCTTT. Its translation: CASSLVAGANTEAFF.

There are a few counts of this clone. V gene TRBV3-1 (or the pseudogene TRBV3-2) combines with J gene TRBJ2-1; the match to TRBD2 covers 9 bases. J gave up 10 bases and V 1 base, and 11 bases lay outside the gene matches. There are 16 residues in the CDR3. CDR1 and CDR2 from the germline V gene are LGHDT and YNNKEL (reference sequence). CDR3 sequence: CASSQGELAGLREQFF. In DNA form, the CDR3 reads TGTGCCAGCAGCCAAGGAGAGCTAGCGGGGCTCAGGGAGCAGTTCTTC.

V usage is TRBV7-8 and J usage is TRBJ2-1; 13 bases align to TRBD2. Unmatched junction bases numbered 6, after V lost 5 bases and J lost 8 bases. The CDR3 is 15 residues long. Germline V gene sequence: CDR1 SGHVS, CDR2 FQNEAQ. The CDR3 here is CASSLRTSGSYEQFF. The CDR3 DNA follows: TGTGCCAGCAGCCTAAGGACTAGCGGGAGTTATGAGCAGTTCTTC.

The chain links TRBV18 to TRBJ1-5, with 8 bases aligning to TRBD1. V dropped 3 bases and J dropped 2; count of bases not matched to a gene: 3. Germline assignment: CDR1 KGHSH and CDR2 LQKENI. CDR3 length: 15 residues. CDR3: CASSPTGGGNQPQHF. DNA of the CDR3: TGTGCCAGCTCACCCACAGGGGGTGGCAATCAGCCCCAGCATTTT. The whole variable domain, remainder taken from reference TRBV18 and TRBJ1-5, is NAGVMQNPRHLVRRRGQEARLRCSPMKGHSHVYWYRQLPEEGLKFMVYLQKENIIDESGMPKERFSAEFPKEGPSILRIQQVVRGDSAAYFCASSPTGGGNQPQHFGDGTRLSIL.

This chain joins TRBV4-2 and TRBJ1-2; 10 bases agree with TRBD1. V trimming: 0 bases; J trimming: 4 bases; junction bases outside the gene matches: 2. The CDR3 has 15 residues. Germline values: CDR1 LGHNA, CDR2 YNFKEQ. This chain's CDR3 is CASSQDRTGGYGYTF. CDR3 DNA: TGTGCCAGCAGCCAAGATCGGACAGGGGGCTATGGCTACACCTTC.